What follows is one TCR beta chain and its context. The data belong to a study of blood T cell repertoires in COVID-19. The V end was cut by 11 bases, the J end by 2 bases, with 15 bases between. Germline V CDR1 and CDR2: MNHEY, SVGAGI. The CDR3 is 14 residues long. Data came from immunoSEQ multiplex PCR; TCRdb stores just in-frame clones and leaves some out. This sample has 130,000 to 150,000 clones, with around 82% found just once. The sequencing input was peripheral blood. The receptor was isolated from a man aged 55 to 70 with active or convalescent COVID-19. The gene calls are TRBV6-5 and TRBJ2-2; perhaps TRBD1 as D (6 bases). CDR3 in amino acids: CASRGGLNTGELFF. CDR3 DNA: TGTGCCTCCAGGGGTGGGCTAAACACCGGGGAGCTGTTTTTT.